These 14 T cell receptor beta chains were sequenced from one sample in a study of early T cells in non-severe SARS-CoV-2 infection listed by TCRdb under 2021. Libraries were prepared through 5' RACE. Sequencer: NextSeq 500. The public reads were reprocessed in TCRdb via fastp at Q25 and MiXCR, keeping in-frame beta chains. CDR3 protein duplicates are merged, each entry listing the most common genes and DNA. This sample gives 30,000 to 40,000 distinct CDR3 sequences in total; 4.5% to 5.5% of them show up just once. The biggest ten clones account for under 20% of the sample. Sequencing was done on a sample of whole blood. Source of these receptors: an adult who was a healthcare worker with PCR-confirmed SARS-CoV-2 infection or an uninfected control (not recorded which).

This clonotype was picked up many times. The J gene is TRBJ2-3, the V gene TRBV10-3; TRBD2 aligns across 9 bases. The germline gives CDR1 ENHRY, CDR2 SYGVKD. The CDR3 spans 15 residues. The ends lost 5 bases at V and 2 bases at J; junction bases unmatched: 5. As DNA, the CDR3 is TGTGCCATCAGTCGGCGGGGGGGAATCACAGATACGCAGTATTTT. It codes for CAISRRGGITDTQYF.

This clonotype was detected a few times. The V gene is TRBV7-9, the J gene TRBJ1-2, with 7 bases matching TRBD1. Per germline, CDR1 SEHNR and CDR2 FQNEAQ (reference sequence). The CDR3 length is 14 residues. Germline trimming cut 1 base from V and 3 bases from J; bases unmatched to any gene: 2. The CDR3 DNA reads TGTGCCAGCAGCTTAGAGGGACAGTACTATGGCTACACCTTC. As protein: CASSLEGQYYGYTF.

This clonotype was observed at least ten times. Written as DNA, the CDR3 is TGTGCCAGCAGCGTCGACTCAAGAGAGACCCAGTACTTC. This gives the protein CASSVDSRETQYF. The genes are TRBV5-6 and TRBJ2-5; D gene uncertain. The germline CDR1 and CDR2 sequences are SGHDT and YYEEEE. Trimming removed 4 bases at V and 4 bases at J, with 11 bases between. The CDR3 covers 13 residues.

Only a few counts were recorded for this clonotype. The J gene is TRBJ1-5, the V gene TRBV6-1; possibly TRBD1 for D (5 bases). V gave up 5 bases and J gave up 6 bases, with 11 bases separating them. Germline CDR1 MNHNS, CDR2 SASEGT. The CDR3 extends over 13 amino acids. This CDR3 reads CASSLQEAQPQHF. The CDR3, as DNA: TGTGCCAGCAGTTTACAGGAGGCTCAGCCCCAGCATTTT.

Ten or more counts support this clonotype. A junction end diverges from the germline sequence, so it may reflect a read error. This rearrangement joins TRBV11-2 to TRBJ2-1; D unclear. CDR1 and CDR2 from the germline V gene are SGHAT and FQNNGV. This CDR3 has 13 amino acids. CDR3 loop: CASSLDFYNEQFF. CDR3 DNA sequence: TGTGCCAGCAGCCTAGACTTTTACAATGAGCAGTTCTTC.

This rearrangement joins TRBV29-1 to TRBJ2-2; the D call may be TRBD1 or TRBD2 (7 bases each). The CDR3 runs 13 residues. Germline V gene lookup returns CDR1 SQVTM and CDR2 ANQGSEA. V dropped 6 bases and J dropped 6 bases, with 14 bases sitting between them. CDR3 DNA sequence: TGCAGCGTGCGACAGGGAGGGGCCGGGGAGCTGTTTTTT. The encoded protein is CSVRQGGAGELFF.

This clonotype was recorded at least ten times. The chain uses TRBV2 and TRBJ1-4; tentative D call: TRBD1 (5 bases). From germline, CDR1 is SNHLY and CDR2 FYNNEI. The CDR3 has 17 residues. The V end was cut by 10 bases, the J end by 2 bases, with 23 bases between. The chain's CDR3 is CATASGPGGVTNEKLFF. The CDR3 DNA reads TGTGCCACCGCCTCAGGGCCCGGTGGTGTGACTAATGAAAAACTGTTTTTT.

This clonotype has more than one count but fewer than ten. The chain employs TRBV11-2 and TRBJ1-4; TRBD1 is a possible D gene (5 bases). The CDR3 extends over 14 amino acids. V dropped 3 bases and J dropped 5 bases, with 10 bases sitting between them. From germline, CDR1 is SGHAT and CDR2 FQNNGV. CDR3 residues: CASSFGPGNEKLFF. Here the CDR3 DNA reads TGTGCCAGCAGCTTCGGCCCAGGGAATGAAAAACTGTTTTTT.

There are many counts of this clonotype. The rearrangement links TRBV11-2 to TRBJ2-1, with D perhaps TRBD2 (6 bases). Trimming removed 4 bases at V and 6 bases at J, with 13 bases between. The CDR3 has 14 residues. Germline values: CDR1 SGHAT, CDR2 FQNNGV. CDR3 DNA: TGTGCCAGCAGCTCCCCCCACGGGAGCAATGAGCAGTTCTTC. It translates to CASSSPHGSNEQFF.

This clonotype was recorded at least ten times. The chain uses TRBV27 and TRBJ2-6; either TRBD1 or TRBD2 may supply D (5 bases each). Germline CDR1 MNHEY, CDR2 SMNVEV (reference sequence). V was shortened by 3 bases and J by 5 bases, with 8 bases between the two germline ends. The CDR3 is made up of 14 amino acids. The CDR3 protein is CASSLRGRANVLTF. The CDR3 DNA sequence: TGTGCCAGCAGTTTGAGGGGCCGGGCCAACGTCCTGACTTTC.

This clonotype was seen repeatedly, ten times or more. The chain couples TRBV30 to TRBJ1-2, with D possibly matching TRBD1 (5 bases). Trimming left V 0 bases short and J 8 bases short, with 16 bases between. The germline V gene encodes CDR1 GTSNPN and CDR2 SVGIG (reference sequence). CDR3 length: 14 amino acids. This CDR3 reads CAWSVGTHDTGYTF. In DNA, the CDR3 is TGTGCCTGGAGTGTAGGGACCCATGACACAGGCTACACCTTC. Drawing the rest from reference TRBV30 and TRBJ1-2, the complete variable domain is SQTIHQWPATLVQPVGSPLSLECTVEGTSNPNLYWYRQAAGRGLQLLFYSVGIGQISSEVPQNLSASRPQDRQFILSSKKLLLSDSGFYLCAWSVGTHDTGYTFGSGTRLTVV.

This rearrangement joins TRBV12-3 or TRBV12-4 to TRBJ1-3, with D uncertain. The CDR3 length is 13 residues. Deletions cut 6 bases from V and 4 bases from J, with 10 bases between. CDR3 region: CASSPLPGNTIYF. The DNA of the CDR3 is TGTGCCAGCAGCCCGCTGCCCGGAAACACCATATATTTT.

In this sample, this clonotype turned up a few times. The chain is built from TRBV27 and TRBJ2-7; D is uncertain. Trimming left V 5 bases short and J 2 bases short, with 13 bases between. CDR3 size: 14 residues. From germline, CDR1 is MNHEY and CDR2 SMNVEV (reference sequence). The CDR3 DNA follows: TGTGCCAGCAGTGGATGGGGAAAAGCCTACGAGCAGTACTTC. The encoded protein is CASSGWGKAYEQYF.

This clonotype was counted ten times or more. The gene calls are TRBV12-3 or TRBV12-4 and TRBJ2-5; D perhaps matches TRBD2 (5 bases). This CDR3 has 13 residues. Trimming removed 3 bases from V and 5 bases from J, with 10 bases in between. This chain's CDR3 is CASSFEEAETQYF. CDR3 nucleotide sequence: TGTGCCAGCAGTTTCGAGGAGGCGGAGACCCAGTACTTC.